Listed below are T cell receptor beta chains from one sample, sequenced in a study of T cells in localized non-small cell lung cancer. Some clones are missing from TCRdb's copy, which holds only in-frame ones; the method was immunoSEQ multiplex PCR. The sample lists 50,000 to 60,000 clones; over 60% were seen once. Sequencing was performed on PBMCs, taken before any cancer treatment. The receptors originated from a woman aged 35-70 years with stage II lung adenocarcinoma. Each CDR3 is given with its conserved first and last residue. A D gene is named only where the DNA matches it firmly. Rows give clone size only sometimes, using once, few, many, or a class for an expanded clone.

v_call: TRBV5-4
clone_size: NA
j_call: TRBJ1-3
d_call: NA
cdr3_nt: TGTGCCAGCAGCCAGGGTAGAGACGGTGGAAACACCATATATTTT
cdr3_aa: CASSQGRDGGNTIYF

v_call: TRBV6-5
clone_size: NA
j_call: TRBJ1-2
d_call: NA
cdr3_nt: TGTGCCAGCAGTTACCGGGCCCTCTATGGCTACACCTTC
cdr3_aa: CASSYRALYGYTF

v_call: TRBV7-2
clone_size: NA
j_call: TRBJ1-4
d_call: NA
cdr3_nt: TGTGCCAGCAGCGCTAATGAAAAACTGTTTTTT
cdr3_aa: CASSANEKLFF

v_call: TRBV7-2
clone_size: NA
j_call: TRBJ2-7
d_call: NA
cdr3_nt: TGTGCCAGCAGCTACACCCCGGGCAGGTCCTACGAGCAGTACTTC
cdr3_aa: CASSYTPGRSYEQYF

v_call: TRBV19
clone_size: once
j_call: TRBJ1-2
d_call: NA
cdr3_nt: TGTGCCAGTAGTATTGGCAGAGCTAACTATGGCTACACCTTC
cdr3_aa: CASSIGRANYGYTF

v_call: TRBV5-1
clone_size: NA
j_call: TRBJ2-7
d_call: NA
cdr3_nt: TGCGCCAGCCGACCGACAGCCTCCTACGAGCAGTACTTC
cdr3_aa: CASRPTASYEQYF

v_call: TRBV19
clone_size: once
j_call: TRBJ1-1
d_call: NA
cdr3_nt: TGTGCCAGTAGTATAGGGGGTCAGGAGACTGAAGCTTTCTTT
cdr3_aa: CASSIGGQETEAFF

v_call: TRBV5-6
clone_size: many
j_call: TRBJ1-3
d_call: NA
cdr3_nt: TGTGCCAGCAGCTTTGAGGCTAGCTCTGGAAACACCATATATTTT
cdr3_aa: CASSFEASSGNTIYF

v_call: TRBV19
clone_size: NA
j_call: TRBJ1-4
d_call: NA
cdr3_nt: TGTGCCAGTAGTATGGGGGGCGGACGTGAAAAACTGTTTTTT
cdr3_aa: CASSMGGGREKLFF

v_call: TRBV14
clone_size: NA
j_call: TRBJ1-3
d_call: TRBD1
cdr3_nt: TGTGCCAGCAGCCCACAGGGGGCGCCGGGAAACACCATATATTTT
cdr3_aa: CASSPQGAPGNTIYF

v_call: TRBV14
clone_size: NA
j_call: TRBJ1-1
d_call: TRBD1
cdr3_nt: TGTGCCAGCAGCCAAGTCTCAGGGGGCATCACTGAAGCTTTCTTT
cdr3_aa: CASSQVSGGITEAFF

v_call: TRBV2
clone_size: NA
j_call: TRBJ1-1
d_call: NA
cdr3_nt: TGTGCCAGCAGTGTTTTGGGGGCAGGGAACACTGAAGCTTTCTTT
cdr3_aa: CASSVLGAGNTEAFF

v_call: TRBV14
clone_size: NA
j_call: TRBJ1-2
d_call: NA
cdr3_nt: TGTGCCAGCAGCCAAGATTTCGGCCGGGGCTATGGCTACACCTTC
cdr3_aa: CASSQDFGRGYGYTF

v_call: TRBV9
clone_size: once
j_call: TRBJ1-6
d_call: NA
cdr3_nt: TGTGCCAGCAGCGTTGGTGGGACCAGGGGCCTTTCACCCCTCCACTTT
cdr3_aa: CASSVGGTRGLSPLHF

v_call: TRBV18
clone_size: NA
j_call: TRBJ1-3
d_call: NA
cdr3_nt: TGTGCCAGCTCCCAGGGACCGAGCTCTGGAAACACCATATATTTT
cdr3_aa: CASSQGPSSGNTIYF

v_call: TRBV7-8
clone_size: NA
j_call: TRBJ1-1
d_call: NA
cdr3_nt: TGTGCCAGCAGCTTTGGGGGACCGAACACTGAAGCTTTCTTT
cdr3_aa: CASSFGGPNTEAFF

v_call: TRBV9
clone_size: NA
j_call: TRBJ1-6
d_call: NA
cdr3_nt: TGTGCCAGCAGCGTCCAAACAGGGTTTAATTCACCCCTCCACTTT
cdr3_aa: CASSVQTGFNSPLHF

v_call: TRBV4-2
clone_size: NA
j_call: TRBJ2-2
d_call: NA
cdr3_nt: TGTGCCAGCAGCCAAGATACGGGACAGAACACCGGGGAGCTGTTTTTT
cdr3_aa: CASSQDTGQNTGELFF

v_call: TRBV28
clone_size: NA
j_call: TRBJ1-4
d_call: NA
cdr3_nt: TGTGCCAGCAGTAACCCACGGACAACTAATGAAAAACTGTTTTTT
cdr3_aa: CASSNPRTTNEKLFF

v_call: TRBV30
clone_size: few
j_call: TRBJ1-6
d_call: TRBD1
cdr3_nt: TGTGCCTGGAGTGTAAGGGGACAGGGGGATAATTCACCCCTCCACTTT
cdr3_aa: CAWSVRGQGDNSPLHF

v_call: TRBV29-1
clone_size: NA
j_call: TRBJ2-3
d_call: NA
cdr3_nt: TGCAGCACCCGAGGGGGGACACAGGGCAGCACAGATACGCAGTATTTT
cdr3_aa: CSTRGGTQGSTDTQYF

v_call: TRBV7-2
clone_size: NA
j_call: TRBJ2-5
d_call: NA
cdr3_nt: TGTGCCAGCAGCCCCATTGACAGGAAAGAGACCCAGTACTTC
cdr3_aa: CASSPIDRKETQYF

v_call: TRBV6-5
clone_size: NA
j_call: TRBJ2-7
d_call: TRBD2
cdr3_nt: TGTGCCAGCAGTACACCGGGACTAGGGCTCTACGAGCAGTACTTC
cdr3_aa: CASSTPGLGLYEQYF

v_call: TRBV18
clone_size: NA
j_call: TRBJ1-2
d_call: NA
cdr3_nt: TGTGCCAGCTCACCAACAGGGAATGGCTACACCTTC
cdr3_aa: CASSPTGNGYTF

v_call: TRBV6-5
clone_size: NA
j_call: TRBJ1-2
d_call: NA
cdr3_nt: TGTGCCACCCGGCTTACTAACTATGGCTACACCTTC
cdr3_aa: CATRLTNYGYTF

v_call: TRBV5-1
clone_size: NA
j_call: TRBJ1-1
d_call: TRBD1
cdr3_nt: TGCGCCAGCAGCTTAGGAACAGGGGGTAACACTGAAGCTTTCTTT
cdr3_aa: CASSLGTGGNTEAFF

v_call: TRBV7-9
clone_size: few
j_call: TRBJ1-2
d_call: NA
cdr3_nt: TGTGCCAGCAGCCCCCCAGGGGAGTCCTATGGCTACACCTTC
cdr3_aa: CASSPPGESYGYTF

v_call: TRBV6-5
clone_size: NA
j_call: TRBJ2-1
d_call: TRBD1
cdr3_nt: TGTGCCAGCAGTTACTCGAACAGGGGCCGCAATGAGCAGTTCTTC
cdr3_aa: CASSYSNRGRNEQFF

v_call: TRBV5-1
clone_size: few
j_call: TRBJ1-1
d_call: NA
cdr3_nt: TGCGCCAGCAGCTTCAGTCTCCAGGGCACTGAAGCTTTCTTT
cdr3_aa: CASSFSLQGTEAFF

v_call: TRBV19
clone_size: NA
j_call: TRBJ2-7
d_call: NA
cdr3_nt: TGTGCCAGTAGTCCAGCCCCGGGACCAAACTACGAGCAGTACTTC
cdr3_aa: CASSPAPGPNYEQYF

v_call: TRBV2
clone_size: once
j_call: TRBJ1-1
d_call: TRBD1
cdr3_nt: TGTGCCAGCAGTACTGACAGGGGTACTGAAGCTTTCTTT
cdr3_aa: CASSTDRGTEAFF

v_call: TRBV5-5
clone_size: NA
j_call: TRBJ1-1
d_call: NA
cdr3_nt: TGTGCCAGCAGCTTCTCCGACAGGCGATACACTGAAGCTTTCTTT
cdr3_aa: CASSFSDRRYTEAFF

v_call: TRBV7-9
clone_size: few
j_call: TRBJ1-3
d_call: NA
cdr3_nt: TGTGCCAGCAGCCCAGCGGGGGCCAGGGCGGGAAACACCATATATTTT
cdr3_aa: CASSPAGARAGNTIYF

v_call: TRBV10-3
clone_size: NA
j_call: TRBJ2-3
d_call: NA
cdr3_nt: TGTGCCATCAGTGAGTACGCAGATACGCAGTATTTT
cdr3_aa: CAISEYADTQYF

v_call: TRBV6-1
clone_size: NA
j_call: TRBJ1-3
d_call: NA
cdr3_nt: TGTGCCAGCAGTGAAAGCCCGGAGGACACCATATATTTT
cdr3_aa: CASSESPEDTIYF

v_call: TRBV7-2
clone_size: NA
j_call: TRBJ2-7
d_call: NA
cdr3_nt: TGTGCCAGCAGCTTACCCAGGGGCCGGGGATCCTACGAGCAGTACTTC
cdr3_aa: CASSLPRGRGSYEQYF

v_call: TRBV5-8
clone_size: NA
j_call: TRBJ1-3
d_call: NA
cdr3_nt: TGTGCCAGCAGCTTAGGTCCGAGCTCTGGAAACACCATATATTTT
cdr3_aa: CASSLGPSSGNTIYF

v_call: TRBV27
clone_size: NA
j_call: TRBJ2-7
d_call: NA
cdr3_nt: TGTGCCAGCAGTTTCGGATTCGGGGACTACGAGCAGTACTTC
cdr3_aa: CASSFGFGDYEQYF

v_call: TRBV5-1
clone_size: NA
j_call: TRBJ1-1
d_call: NA
cdr3_nt: TGCGCCAGCAGCTTGGGGGAGGTAGTATACACTGAAGCTTTCTTT
cdr3_aa: CASSLGEVVYTEAFF